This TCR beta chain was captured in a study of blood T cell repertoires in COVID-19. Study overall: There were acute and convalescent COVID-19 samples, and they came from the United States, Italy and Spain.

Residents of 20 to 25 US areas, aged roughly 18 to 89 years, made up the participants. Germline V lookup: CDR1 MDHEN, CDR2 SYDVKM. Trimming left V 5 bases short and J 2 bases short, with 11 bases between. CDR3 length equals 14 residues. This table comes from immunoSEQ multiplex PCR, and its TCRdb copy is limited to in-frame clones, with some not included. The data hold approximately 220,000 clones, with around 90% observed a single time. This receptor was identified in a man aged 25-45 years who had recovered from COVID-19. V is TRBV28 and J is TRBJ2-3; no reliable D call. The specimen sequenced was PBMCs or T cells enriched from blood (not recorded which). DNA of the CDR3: TGTGCCAGCAGTCTCCCGGTATCCACAGATACGCAGTATTTT. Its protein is CASSLPVSTDTQYF. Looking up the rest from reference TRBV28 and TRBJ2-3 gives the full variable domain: DVKVTQSSRYLVKRTGEKVFLECVQDMDHENMFWYRQDPGLGLRLIYFSYDVKMKEKGDIPEGYSVSREKKERFSLILESASTNQTSMYLCASSLPVSTDTQYFGPGTRLTVL.